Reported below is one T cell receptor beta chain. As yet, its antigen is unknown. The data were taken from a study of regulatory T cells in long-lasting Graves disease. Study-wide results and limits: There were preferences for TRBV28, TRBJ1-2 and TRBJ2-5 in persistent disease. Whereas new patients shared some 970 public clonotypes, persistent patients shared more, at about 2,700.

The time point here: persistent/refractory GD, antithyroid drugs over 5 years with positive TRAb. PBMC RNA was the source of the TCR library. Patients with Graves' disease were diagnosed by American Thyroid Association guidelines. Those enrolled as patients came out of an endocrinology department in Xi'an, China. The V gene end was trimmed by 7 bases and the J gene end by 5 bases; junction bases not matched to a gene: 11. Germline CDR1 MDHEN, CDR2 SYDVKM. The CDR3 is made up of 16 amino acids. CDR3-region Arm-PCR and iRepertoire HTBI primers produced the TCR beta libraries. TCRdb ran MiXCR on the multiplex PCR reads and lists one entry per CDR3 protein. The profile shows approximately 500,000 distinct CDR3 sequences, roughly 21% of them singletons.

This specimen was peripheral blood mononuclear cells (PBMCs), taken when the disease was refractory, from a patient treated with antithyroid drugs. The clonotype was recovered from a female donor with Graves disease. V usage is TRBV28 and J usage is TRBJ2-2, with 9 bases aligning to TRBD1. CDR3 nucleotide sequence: TGTGCCAGCACCCCATATGGGACAGGGCAAACCGGGGAGCTGTTTTTT. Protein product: CASTPYGTGQTGELFF.